These 21 T cell receptor beta chains originate from one sample sequenced in a study of shared clonotypes between healthy human individuals. Assay: immunoSEQ multiplex PCR; the TCRdb copy retains only in-frame clones and omits some. Among roughly 330,000 clones listed, roughly 70% were seen once. Specimen: memory CD4+ T cells sorted from blood. The subset is: CD45RA-negative fraction. The receptor source for this set is a man younger than 45 in good health.

In regard to this clone: The junction and the germline gene differ at one end; a read error may be behind it. CDR3 nucleotides: TGTGCCAGCAGTTACTCGAGTAGGGGGCTGAGAAAAACTGTTTTT. The encoded protein is CASSYSSRGLRKTVF. The V and J genes are TRBV6-5 and TRBJ1-4, with 7 bases matching TRBD1. In germline, CDR1 is MNHEY, CDR2 SVGAGI. The CDR3 consists of 15 residues.

This clone has more than one count but fewer than ten. This chain links TRBV6-1 with TRBJ2-1, with D unresolved. With 3 bases removed from V and 3 bases from J, the gap between germline ends came to 9 bases. Germline V lookup: CDR1 MNHNS, CDR2 SASEGT. There are 14 residues in the CDR3. This CDR3 reads CASSDTDHYNEQFF. As DNA, the CDR3 is TGTGCCAGCAGTGATACGGACCACTACAATGAGCAGTTCTTC.

The chain joins TRBV18 to TRBJ1-4; D ambiguous. The V gene's germline CDR1 is KGHSH and CDR2 LQKENI. The CDR3 extends over 16 amino acids. Trimming removed 2 bases from V and 3 bases from J, with 13 bases in between. The CDR3 sequence: CASSPFSGISNEKLFF. Written as DNA, the CDR3 is TGTGCCAGCTCACCATTTTCGGGCATATCTAATGAAAAACTGTTTTTT.

As concerns this clone: Within the sample, other DNA sequences also encode this same CDR3. The CDR3 here is CASSLVAGGSYEQYF. CDR3 coding DNA: TGCGCCAGCAGCCTTGTGGCAGGGGGGTCCTACGAGCAGTACTTC. This chain links TRBV5-1 with TRBJ2-7; the D gene is possibly TRBD1 (7 bases). CDR1 SGHRS and CDR2 YFSETQ come from the germline V gene. The CDR3 is 15 amino acids. V was clipped by 4 bases and J by 1 base, with 15 bases between them.

In its sample, this clone is medium-sized. The genes are TRBV6-1 and TRBJ1-5; maybe TRBD1 (6 bases). Germline CDR1 MNHNS, CDR2 SASEGT. CDR3 length: 15 amino acids. V was cut by 6 bases and J by 5 bases, with 17 bases left in between. CDR3 sequence (DNA): TGTGCCAGCAGGTCTGAGGGGGGGGCTTATCAGCCCCAGCATTTT. This gives the protein CASRSEGGAYQPQHF.

The chain uses TRBV5-1 and TRBJ2-2; D is uncertain. CDR3 length equals 14 residues. Germline-derived CDR1 and CDR2 are SGHRS and YFSETQ. V shed 1 base and J shed 6 bases, with 10 bases lying between them. In DNA form, the CDR3 reads TGCGCCAGCAGCTTGACCCAACGACCCGGGGAGCTGTTTTTT. It encodes CASSLTQRPGELFF. Looking up the rest from reference TRBV5-1 and TRBJ2-2 gives the full variable domain: KAGVTQTPRYLIKTRGQQVTLSCSPISGHRSVSWYQQTPGQGLQFLFEYFSETQRNKGNFPGRFSGRQFSNSRSEMNVSTLELGDSALYLCASSLTQRPGELFFGEGSRLTVL.

The chain is built from TRBV5-1 and TRBJ1-3, with unresolved D. The CDR3 loop spans 16 amino acids. Trimming left V 4 bases short and J 0 bases short, with 14 bases between. CDR1 is SGHRS, CDR2 YFSETQ, per germline. The DNA of the CDR3 is TGCGCCAGCAGCGCTGGACCGGACCCCTCTGGAAACACCATATATTTT. Its protein product is CASSAGPDPSGNTIYF.

The sample holds one count of this clone. The rearrangement links TRBV11-2 to TRBJ2-7, with D possibly TRBD1 on 6 matching bases. V was cut by 2 bases and J by 4 bases, with 12 bases left in between. Germline V CDR1 and CDR2: SGHAT, FQNNGV. The CDR3 is made up of 14 amino acids. The DNA of the CDR3 is TGTGCCAGCAGCTTACGCGGACAGACTTACGAGCAGTACTTC. Translated: CASSLRGQTYEQYF. Variable domain in full (rest from reference TRBV11-2 and TRBJ2-7): EAGVAQSPRYKIIEKRQSVAFWCNPISGHATLYWYQQILGQGPKLLIQFQNNGVVDDSQLPKDRFSAERLKGVDSTLKIQPAKLEDSAVYLCASSLRGQTYEQYFGPGTRLTVT.

Turning to this clone: Other DNA sequences of this sample code for an identical CDR3. This chain connects TRBV5-1 to TRBJ2-3; D is unresolved. There are 11 residues in the CDR3. The germline gives CDR1 SGHRS, CDR2 YFSETQ. The V gene lost 0 bases and the J gene lost 6 bases, with 2 bases spanning the gap. The CDR3 sequence is CASSLEDTQYF. CDR3 sequence (DNA): TGCGCCAGCAGCTTGGAGGATACGCAGTATTTT.

This chain uses TRBV20-1 with TRBJ2-3, with D uncertain. CDR3 length: 11 residues. V was clipped by 6 bases and J by 9 bases, with 13 bases between them. Germline V gene lookup returns CDR1 DFQATT and CDR2 SNEGSKA (reference sequence). The CDR3 coding sequence is TGCAGTGCACAGAAAGACCAAACGCAGTATTTT. This translates into CSAQKDQTQYF.

The CDR3 region is CASSSAGVTYEQYF. In nucleotides, the CDR3 is TGTGCCAGCAGCTCCGCGGGGGTAACCTACGAGCAGTACTTC. This sequence joins TRBV5-5 and TRBJ2-7; 7 bases are shared with TRBD2. V shed 3 bases and J 2 bases; nucleotides not matched to a gene: 5. The CDR3 is 14 amino acids. Looked up from germline, CDR1 is SGHKS and CDR2 is YYEKEE (reference sequence). The full variable domain, its missing parts supplied by reference TRBV5-5 and TRBJ2-7, is DAGVTQSPTHLIKTRGQQVTLRCSPISGHKSVSWYQQVLGQGPQFIFQYYEKEERGRGNFPDRFSARQFPNYSSELNVNALLLGDSALYLCASSSAGVTYEQYFGPGTRLTVT.

The chain combines TRBV5-1 with TRBJ2-5; D is possibly TRBD1 (6 bases). The CDR3 totals 13 residues. Between the trimmed V and J ends, which lost 8 bases and 2 bases, there was a span of 13 bases. Germline loops: CDR1 SGHRS, CDR2 YFSETQ. The CDR3 DNA reads as TGCGCCAGTCACAGGGTAGAACAAGAGACCCAGTACTTC. Residues: CASHRVEQETQYF.

The gene calls are TRBV18 and TRBJ2-5; tentative D call: TRBD1 (5 bases). This CDR3 spans 15 amino acids. The V and J ends lost 3 bases and 1 base respectively, with 12 bases between them. Germline loops: CDR1 KGHSH, CDR2 LQKENI. Here the CDR3 DNA reads TGTGCCAGCTCACCGGTGACAGCCGGCCAAGAGACCCAGTACTTC. This sequence encodes CASSPVTAGQETQYF.

This clone was recorded once. The V and J genes are TRBV15 and TRBJ1-2, with D perhaps matching TRBD1 (6 bases). The germline V gene has CDR1 LNHNV and CDR2 YYDKDF (reference sequence). The CDR3 spans 15 residues. Between the trimmed V and J ends, which lost 5 bases and 4 bases, there was a span of 17 bases. CDR3 amino acids: CATSGDRDTFYGYTF. The CDR3 DNA is TGTGCCACCAGCGGGGACCGGGACACCTTCTATGGCTACACCTTC.

The chain has TRBV5-1 and TRBJ2-3; D unresolved. Deletions cut 4 bases from V and 3 bases from J, with 9 bases between. Germline V gives CDR1 SGHRS, CDR2 YFSETQ. The CDR3 runs to 13 residues. Here the CDR3 DNA reads TGCGCCAGCAGCGTTGGGGTTACAGATACGCAGTATTTT. This codes for CASSVGVTDTQYF.

J is TRBJ2-7 and V is TRBV7-2; the D gene is possibly TRBD2 (5 bases). V was trimmed by 1 base and J by 6 bases, leaving 16 bases between them. CDR1 SGHTA and CDR2 FQGNSA come from the germline V gene. CDR3 length equals 15 residues. For the CDR3, the DNA is TGTGCCAGCAGCTTAGTGGTGGGAGTGGCCGGCGAGCAGTACTTC. Translated, it gives CASSLVVGVAGEQYF.

The genes are TRBV4-1 and TRBJ1-4; D gene unclear. Trimming pared 0 bases from V and 7 bases from J, leaving 12 bases between. CDR1 is MGHRA, CDR2 YSYEKL, per germline. This CDR3 has 15 residues. CDR3 nucleotides: TGCGCCAGCAGCCAAGATATGGGTCTTATTGAAAAACTGTTTTTT. Its protein product is CASSQDMGLIEKLFF.

The chain recombines TRBV10-3 with TRBJ2-7, with 9 positions matching TRBD1. The CDR3 covers 15 residues. From germline, CDR1 is ENHRY and CDR2 SYGVKD. After removal of 7 bases from V and 5 bases from J, the junction contained 12 bases not matched to a gene. The CDR3 DNA is TGTGCCATCACCGGGACAGGGCGGGGGTTGGACGAGCAGTACTTC. This gives the protein CAITGTGRGLDEQYF.

There are many counts of this clone. The final CDR3 position lacks the conserved phenylalanine or tryptophan, pointing to a likely read error. Because the CDR3's place on the DNA is in doubt, the DNA is left out and the CDR3 is given as listed by TCRdb. The rearrangement joins TRBV5-6 to TRBJ1-2; TRBD1, the D gene given by the table, was not confirmed from the DNA. The CDR3 spans 9 residues, counting both ends. CDR1 SGHDT and CDR2 YYEEEE come from the germline V gene. The CDR3 protein is CASSPLDSP.

This chain uses TRBV7-6 with TRBJ2-1, with unresolved D. The CDR3 has 11 amino acids. V shed 5 bases and J shed 5 bases, with 4 bases lying between them. Germline CDR1 SGHVS, CDR2 FNYEAQ. The chain's CDR3 is CASSKDNEQFF. In DNA, the CDR3 is TGTGCCAGCAGCAAAGACAATGAGCAGTTCTTC.

The V and J genes are TRBV28 and TRBJ2-7, with no clear D. V was pared by 8 bases and J by 1 base, with 9 bases between. Germline assignment: CDR1 MDHEN and CDR2 SYDVKM. CDR3 length equals 12 residues. CDR3 DNA: TGTGCCAGCCGCTTAAATTCCTACGAGCAGTACTTC. It codes for CASRLNSYEQYF.